This entry features one T cell receptor beta chain sequence. Which antigen it targets is not known. Base qualities are not recorded, but no much larger clone differs from it by a single base. The library was made by 5' RACE. Instrument on record: Illumina HiSeq 2500. A second about 7 to 11 cycle PCR used a sample-barcoded 5' primer and a J-beta primer mix. A unique molecular identifier was introduced onto each TCR beta cDNA molecule by a template-switch 5' adaptor carrying 12 random nucleotides. Each sample yielded at least 2.5 million CDR3-containing paired-end reads. The Mint cDNA synthesis kit, primed by a TRBC-specific oligonucleotide, was used to synthesize first-strand cDNA from all RNA. Following uracil-DNA glycosylase treatment, a first 18-cycle PCR with universal primers M1SS and BC2_uni_R was performed on all cDNA. In the source study's methods: Each sample was normalized by randomly selecting 1 million high-quality reads, each carrying a distinct molecular identifier. Instead of being binned into consensus sequences, reads that shared molecular identifiers were thrown out. CDR3 identification, clonotype clustering and error correction used MiTCR with a Q25 quality threshold and the strictest error-elimination algorithm. Lower-bound total TCR beta diversity was estimated with a nonparametric unseen species model using Euler transformation. TCRdb redid the processing of the public reads, applying fastp at Q25 and MiXCR, and retained in-frame beta chains. Identical CDR3 protein sequences are pooled into one entry, listed with their most common genes and DNA. V and J calls and clone size were set by TCRdb, not the authors. The table for this sample lists approximately 900,000 distinct CDR3 sequences; about 27% of them were counted only once. Clones ranked in the top ten supply around 9.6% of the sample.

Taken from the germline V gene, the CDR1 and CDR2 loops are SGHTA and FQGTGA. V is clipped by 4 bases and J by 5 bases, and the sequence between their germline boundaries is 11 bases long. Counted from cysteine to phenylalanine, this CDR3 has 13 amino acids. Only the CDR3 portion is preserved as DNA: 39 bases, with reading frame beginning at the first base. This entry is derived from a study of blood T cells in healthy people across ages (dated by TCRdb to about 2015). For the wider study: In model experiments, template switching captured about one uniquely barcoded TCR beta cDNA molecule for every two T cells. For two donors (one aged 18 to 29 and one aged 80 or older), the study analyzed two additional independent replicas of 1 million unique cDNA reads from the same blood draw. Using deep sequencing normalized with unique cDNA molecular identifiers, the study measured how TCR beta repertoire diversity changes with age. Four age groups were formed from the donors: young (average 16 years), middle-aged (approximately 39), aged (62) and long-lived (roughly 81).

The donors were 40 or so Caucasian individuals from Russia, aged roughly 6 to 90 years, who were systemically healthy. Each donor gave approximately 10 milliliters of peripheral blood, collected into EDTA-treated Vacutainer tubes. Ficoll-Paque density-gradient centrifugation was used to isolate PBMCs, with at least 7 million obtained per sample. Total RNA was extracted from PBMCs with Trizol reagent, with at least 6 micrograms obtained per sample. For every donor, an aliquot of PBMCs went through flow cytometry to measure the percentages of naive CD45RAhigh/CD27high T cells. Study-level results and caveats: Estimates of total diversity based on one million sequenced T cells were regarded as lower bounds and as underestimates. Observed TCR beta diversity correlated strongly with the percentage of naive T cells measured by flow cytometry. Because donor CMV infection status was unknown, age-related changes in expanded clonotypes were potentially confounded. The long-lived group showed more naive CD4+ T cells, fewer expanded clones and increased TCR diversity than the aged group, suggesting age selection. As age increased, observed TCR beta diversity per million T cells dropped in a roughly linear way, and a significant reduction was already evident by age 40. Conclusive comparison of naive and antigen-experienced compartments was prevented by the profiling of bulk unsorted PBMCs.

These data also featured in a second study, about T cells of mothers and their children. The second paper states: Nine systemically healthy Caucasian individuals served as donors, namely three mothers together with their six children. cDNA synthesis consumed the entire amount of extracted RNA, loaded at about 1.5 ug RNA in each 15 ul reaction. In the second PCR, the M1S primer introduced both the sample barcodes and 2-4 random nucleotides. Over 8 million TCR beta CDR3 reads came from each mother, compared with millions of reads from each child. Thymic selection shapes the output of TCR recombination in a similar way in related and unrelated pairs, and inherited differences have a minor effect. Normalized repertoire overlap in related mother-child pairs was always slightly higher than in unrelated mother-child pairs, but the difference was never significant. Persistent microchimeric T cell clones were not detected, at a sensitivity of 95 to 100 clones per million clonotypes. To look for features that set related mother-child pairs apart from unrelated individuals, the researchers ran deep NGS to compare the TCR beta repertoires of mothers and children. The mean age was roughly 40 +/- 4 years for the mothers and 11 +/- 4 years for the children. Libraries were sequenced on Illumina HiSeq 2000 with 100+100 nt paired-end reads after adapter ligation with NEBNext reagents. To prevent cross-contamination, the mother and child libraries were prepared one month apart and sequenced in separate runs. For each donor, between roughly 500,000 and 2,100,000 distinct TCR beta clonotypes were identified. Naive TCR beta clonotypes were estimated from low-frequency clonotypes matched to each donor's FACS-determined naive share, without sorting.

Sequencing used blood. The chain was built from TRBV7-3 and TRBJ2-5, with the D gene not confidently named. This sequence was found in a woman aged 35 to 49 in good health. The CDR3 corresponds to CASSSIQRETQYF. The nucleotide sequence is TGTGCCAGCAGCTCGATCCAAAGGGAGACCCAGTACTTC.